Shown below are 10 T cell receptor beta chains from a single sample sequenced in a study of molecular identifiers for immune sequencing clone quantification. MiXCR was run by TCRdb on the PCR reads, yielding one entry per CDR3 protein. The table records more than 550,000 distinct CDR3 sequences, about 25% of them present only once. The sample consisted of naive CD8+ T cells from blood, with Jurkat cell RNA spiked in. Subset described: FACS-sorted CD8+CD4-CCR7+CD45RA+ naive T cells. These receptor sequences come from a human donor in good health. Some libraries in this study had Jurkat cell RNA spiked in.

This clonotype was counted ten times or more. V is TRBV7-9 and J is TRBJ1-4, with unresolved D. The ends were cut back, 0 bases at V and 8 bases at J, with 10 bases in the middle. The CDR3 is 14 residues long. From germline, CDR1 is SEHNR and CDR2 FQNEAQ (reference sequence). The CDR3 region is CASSLALSEEKLFF. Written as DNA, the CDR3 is TGTGCCAGCAGCTTAGCCCTAAGCGAGGAAAAACTGTTTTTT.

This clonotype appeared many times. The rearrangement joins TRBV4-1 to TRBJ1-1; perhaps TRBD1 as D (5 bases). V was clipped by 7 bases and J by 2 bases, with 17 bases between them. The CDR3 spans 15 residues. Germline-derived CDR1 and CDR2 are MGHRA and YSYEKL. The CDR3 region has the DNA TGCGCCAGCACAGCAGGGTTAGATGTTAACACTGAAGCTTTCTTT. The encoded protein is CASTAGLDVNTEAFF.

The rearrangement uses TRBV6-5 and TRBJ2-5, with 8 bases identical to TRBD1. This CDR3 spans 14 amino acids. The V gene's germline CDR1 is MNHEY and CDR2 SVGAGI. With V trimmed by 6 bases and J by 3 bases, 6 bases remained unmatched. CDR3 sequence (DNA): TGTGCCAGCAGGACCGGGACAGGAGAAGAGACCCAGTACTTC. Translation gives CASRTGTGEETQYF.

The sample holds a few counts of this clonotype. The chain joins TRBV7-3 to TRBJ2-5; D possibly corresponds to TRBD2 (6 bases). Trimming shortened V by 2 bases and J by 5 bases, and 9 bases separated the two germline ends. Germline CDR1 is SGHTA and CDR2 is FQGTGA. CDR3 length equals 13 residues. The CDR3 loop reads CASSLGEEETQYF. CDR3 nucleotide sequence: TGTGCCAGCAGCTTAGGGGAGGAGGAGACCCAGTACTTC.

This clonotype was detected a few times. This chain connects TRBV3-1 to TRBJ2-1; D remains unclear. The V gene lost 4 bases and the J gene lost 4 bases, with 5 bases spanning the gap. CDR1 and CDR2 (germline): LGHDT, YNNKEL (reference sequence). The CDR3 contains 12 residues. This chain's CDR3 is CASSRPYNEQFF. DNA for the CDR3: TGTGCCAGCAGCCGGCCTTACAATGAGCAGTTCTTC.

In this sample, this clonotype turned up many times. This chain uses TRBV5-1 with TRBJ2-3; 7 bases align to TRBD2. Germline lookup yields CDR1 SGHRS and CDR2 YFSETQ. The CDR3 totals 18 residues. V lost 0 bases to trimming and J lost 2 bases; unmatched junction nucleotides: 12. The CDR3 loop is CASSLVATGLAVTDTQYF. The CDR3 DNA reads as TGCGCCAGCAGCTTGGTGGCGACGGGCCTAGCGGTCACAGATACGCAGTATTTT.

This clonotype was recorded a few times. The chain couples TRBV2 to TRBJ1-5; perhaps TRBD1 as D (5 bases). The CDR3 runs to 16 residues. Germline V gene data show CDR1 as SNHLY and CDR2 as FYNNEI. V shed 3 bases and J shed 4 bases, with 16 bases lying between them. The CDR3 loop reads CASSEGPGGGNQPQHF. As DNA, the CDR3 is TGTGCCAGCAGTGAGGGTCCAGGCGGGGGGAATCAGCCCCAGCATTTT.

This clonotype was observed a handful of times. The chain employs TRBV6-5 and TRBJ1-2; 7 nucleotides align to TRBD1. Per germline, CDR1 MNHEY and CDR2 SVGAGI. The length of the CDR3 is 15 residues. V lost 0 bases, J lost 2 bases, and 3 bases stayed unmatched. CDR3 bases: TGTGCCAGCAGTTACTCGTCAGGGGGAAACTATGGCTACACCTTC. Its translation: CASSYSSGGNYGYTF.

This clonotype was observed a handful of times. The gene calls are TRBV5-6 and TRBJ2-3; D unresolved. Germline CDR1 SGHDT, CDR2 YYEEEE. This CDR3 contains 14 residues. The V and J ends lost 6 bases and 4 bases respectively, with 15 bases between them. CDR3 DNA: TGTGCCAGCACCCCGGCTGGGCCCCCAGATACGCAGTATTTT. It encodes CASTPAGPPDTQYF.

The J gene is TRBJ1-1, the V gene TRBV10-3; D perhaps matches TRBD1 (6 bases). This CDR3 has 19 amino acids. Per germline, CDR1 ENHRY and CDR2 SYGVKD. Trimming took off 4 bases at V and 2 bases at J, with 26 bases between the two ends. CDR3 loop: CAISGIPLQQGMINTEAFF. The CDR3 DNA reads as TGTGCCATCAGTGGAATACCCCTCCAACAGGGAATGATAAACACTGAAGCTTTCTTT.